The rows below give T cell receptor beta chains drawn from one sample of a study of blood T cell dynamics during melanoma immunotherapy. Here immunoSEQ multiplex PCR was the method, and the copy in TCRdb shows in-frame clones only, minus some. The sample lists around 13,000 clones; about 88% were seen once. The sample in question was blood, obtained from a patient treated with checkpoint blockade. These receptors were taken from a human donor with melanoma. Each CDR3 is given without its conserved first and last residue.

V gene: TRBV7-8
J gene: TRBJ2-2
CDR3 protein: ASSFRAGVITGELF

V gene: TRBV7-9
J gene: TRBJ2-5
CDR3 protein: ASTGGGWQETQY

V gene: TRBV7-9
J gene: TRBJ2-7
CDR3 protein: ANGWDQY

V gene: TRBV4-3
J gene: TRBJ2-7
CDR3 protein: ASSQGLAGGYEQY

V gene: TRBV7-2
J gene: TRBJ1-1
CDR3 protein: ASSLVRILNTEAF

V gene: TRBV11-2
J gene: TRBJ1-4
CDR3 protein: ASRPAGHEKLF

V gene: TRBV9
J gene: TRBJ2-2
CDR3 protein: ASSVGSSGRLGELF

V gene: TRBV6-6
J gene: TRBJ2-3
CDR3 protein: ASSYSQGVSTDTQY

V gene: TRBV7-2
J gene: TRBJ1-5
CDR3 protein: ASANHGVNQPQH

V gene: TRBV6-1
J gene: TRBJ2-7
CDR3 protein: ASSETESVNYAYEQY

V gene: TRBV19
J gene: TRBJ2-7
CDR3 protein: ASRMTGSYEQY

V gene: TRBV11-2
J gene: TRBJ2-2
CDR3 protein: ASSLVLAVTGELF

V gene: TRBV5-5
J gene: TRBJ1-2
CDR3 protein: ASSSTPLGRTAIGYT

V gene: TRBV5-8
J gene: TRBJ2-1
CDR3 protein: ATSLGRLEQF

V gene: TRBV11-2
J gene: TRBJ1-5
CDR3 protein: ASSLVGTGGNQPQH

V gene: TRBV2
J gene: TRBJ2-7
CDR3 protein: ASSETSYEQY

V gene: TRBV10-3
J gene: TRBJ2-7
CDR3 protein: AISEGTGGGEQY

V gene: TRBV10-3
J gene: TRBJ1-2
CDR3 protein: AISGDGPNYGYT

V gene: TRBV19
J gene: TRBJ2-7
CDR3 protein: ASTRNARTSYEQY

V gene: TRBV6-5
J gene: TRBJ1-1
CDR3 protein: ASSYGGPTTEAF

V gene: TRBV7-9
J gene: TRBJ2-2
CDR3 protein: ASSNTDTGELF

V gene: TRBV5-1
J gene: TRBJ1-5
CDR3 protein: ASSFDSSPGQPQH

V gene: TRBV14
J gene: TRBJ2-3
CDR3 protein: ASSQDSAGASTDTQY

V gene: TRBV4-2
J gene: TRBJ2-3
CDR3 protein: ASSQARQTTDTQY

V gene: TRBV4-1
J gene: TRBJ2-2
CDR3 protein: ASSQITSAPGELF

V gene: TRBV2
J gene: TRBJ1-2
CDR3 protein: ASSAFYGYT

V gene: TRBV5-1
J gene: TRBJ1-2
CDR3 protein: ASSLGGNGYT